This T cell receptor (beta chain) is from a study of blood T cell repertoires in COVID-19. Study overall: COVID-19 samples from acute and convalescent phases originated in the United States, Italy and Spain.

V lost 6 bases and J 1 base, leaving 12 bases between the germline ends. Germline V gene sequence: CDR1 SNHLY, CDR2 FYNNEI. This CDR3 has 14 residues. Per the authors' pipeline: Scientists estimated how many nucleated cells there were by amplifying reference gene primers. TCRdb keeps only in-frame clones here, not all; method: immunoSEQ multiplex PCR. That table gives V, J and clone size, and the DNA gave D and trimming. The repertoire has 300,000 to 450,000 clones, more than 65% of them found once; the top ten carry over 0.95%. The sequence derives from a human donor with acute or convalescent COVID-19. The donor label of this sample is uncertain. Sequences were obtained from peripheral blood. The chain is built from TRBV2 and TRBJ2-5; D perhaps matches TRBD2 (6 bases). The CDR3 loop is CASSPERVQETQYF. CDR3 DNA sequence: TGTGCCAGCAGCCCCGAGCGGGTCCAAGAGACCCAGTACTTC.